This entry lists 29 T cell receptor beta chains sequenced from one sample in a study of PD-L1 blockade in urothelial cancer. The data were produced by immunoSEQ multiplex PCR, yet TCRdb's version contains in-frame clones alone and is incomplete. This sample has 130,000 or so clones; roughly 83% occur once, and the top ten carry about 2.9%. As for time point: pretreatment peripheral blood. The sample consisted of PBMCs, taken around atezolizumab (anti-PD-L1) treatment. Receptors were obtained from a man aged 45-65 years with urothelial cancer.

The CDR3 DNA reads TGTGCCAGCAGCTTAGCCCGCCGGGAGCAGTACTTC. It codes for CASSLARREQYF. The rearrangement links TRBV11-2 to TRBJ2-7, with D uncertain. Germline CDR1 and CDR2: SGHAT and FQNNGV. CDR3 length equals 12 residues. Trimming pared 1 base from V and 7 bases from J, leaving 8 bases between.

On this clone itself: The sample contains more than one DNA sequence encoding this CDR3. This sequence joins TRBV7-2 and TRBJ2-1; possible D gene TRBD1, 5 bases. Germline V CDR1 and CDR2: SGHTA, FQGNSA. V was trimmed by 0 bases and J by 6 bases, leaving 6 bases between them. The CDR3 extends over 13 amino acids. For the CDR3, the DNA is TGTGCCAGCAGCTTAGCGGGGCTCAATGAGCAGTTCTTC. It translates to CASSLAGLNEQFF.

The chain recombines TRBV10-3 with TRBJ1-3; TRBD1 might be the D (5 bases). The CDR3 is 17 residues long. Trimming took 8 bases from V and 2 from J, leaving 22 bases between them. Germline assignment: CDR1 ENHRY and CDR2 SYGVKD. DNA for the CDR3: TGTGCCATCCGGGGGACTGGGATCACAGGCCCTGGAAACACCATATATTTT. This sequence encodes CAIRGTGITGPGNTIYF.

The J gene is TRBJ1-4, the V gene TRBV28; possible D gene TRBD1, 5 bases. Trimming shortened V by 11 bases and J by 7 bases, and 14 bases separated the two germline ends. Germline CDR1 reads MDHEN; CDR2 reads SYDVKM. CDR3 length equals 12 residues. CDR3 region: CALIGAGEKLFF. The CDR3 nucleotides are TGTGCCCTCATAGGGGCCGGTGAAAAACTGTTTTTT.

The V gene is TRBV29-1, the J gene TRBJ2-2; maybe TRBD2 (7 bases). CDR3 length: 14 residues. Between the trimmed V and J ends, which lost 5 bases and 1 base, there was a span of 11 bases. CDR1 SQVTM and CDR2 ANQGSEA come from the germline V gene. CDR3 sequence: CSVREGGNTGELFF. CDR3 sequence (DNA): TGCAGCGTTAGGGAGGGGGGGAACACCGGGGAGCTGTTTTTT.

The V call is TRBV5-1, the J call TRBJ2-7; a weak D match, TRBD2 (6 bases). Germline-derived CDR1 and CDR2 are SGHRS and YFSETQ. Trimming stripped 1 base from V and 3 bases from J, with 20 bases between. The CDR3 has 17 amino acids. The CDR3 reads CASSLPQLATRDYEQYF. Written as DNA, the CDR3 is TGCGCCAGCAGCTTGCCCCAACTAGCAACGCGTGACTACGAGCAGTACTTC.

The CDR3: CASRSNRETNEKLFF. In nucleotides, the CDR3 is TGCGCCAGCCGCTCAAACAGGGAAACTAATGAAAAACTGTTTTTT. This chain connects TRBV10-2 to TRBJ1-4; D might be TRBD1 (6 bases). This CDR3 comprises 15 residues. Germline V lookup: CDR1 WSHSY, CDR2 SAAADI. V was shortened by 8 bases and J by 1 base, with 14 bases between the two germline ends.

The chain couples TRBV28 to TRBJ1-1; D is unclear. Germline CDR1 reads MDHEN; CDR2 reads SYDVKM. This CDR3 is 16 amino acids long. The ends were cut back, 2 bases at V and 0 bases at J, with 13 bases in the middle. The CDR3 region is CASSLNRWQLNTEAFF. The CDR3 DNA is TGTGCCAGCAGTTTAAACCGTTGGCAGTTGAACACTGAAGCTTTCTTT.

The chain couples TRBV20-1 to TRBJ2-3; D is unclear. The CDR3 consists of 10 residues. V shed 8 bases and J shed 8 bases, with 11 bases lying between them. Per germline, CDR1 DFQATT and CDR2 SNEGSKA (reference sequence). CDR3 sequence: CSPTDGTQYF. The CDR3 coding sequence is TGCAGTCCGACTGACGGTACGCAGTATTTT.

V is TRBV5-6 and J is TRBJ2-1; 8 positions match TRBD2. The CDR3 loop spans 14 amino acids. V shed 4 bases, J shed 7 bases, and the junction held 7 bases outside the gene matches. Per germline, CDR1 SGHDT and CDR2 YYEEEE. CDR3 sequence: CASSKGTRVNEQFF. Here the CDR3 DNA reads TGTGCCAGCAGCAAAGGGACTAGGGTAAATGAGCAGTTCTTC.

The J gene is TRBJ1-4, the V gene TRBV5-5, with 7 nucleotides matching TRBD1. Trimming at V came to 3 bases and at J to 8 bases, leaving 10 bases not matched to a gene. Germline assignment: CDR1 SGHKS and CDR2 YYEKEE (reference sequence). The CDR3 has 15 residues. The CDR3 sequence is CASSSFDRVEEKLFF. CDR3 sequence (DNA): TGTGCCAGCAGCTCCTTTGACAGGGTAGAAGAAAAACTGTTTTTT.

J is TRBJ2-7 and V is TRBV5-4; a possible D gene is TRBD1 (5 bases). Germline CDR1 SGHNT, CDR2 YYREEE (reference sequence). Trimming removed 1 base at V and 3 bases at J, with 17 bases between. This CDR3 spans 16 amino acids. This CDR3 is CASSLPIGATNYEQYF. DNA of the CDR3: TGTGCCAGCAGCTTGCCGATTGGGGCCACGAACTACGAGCAGTACTTC.

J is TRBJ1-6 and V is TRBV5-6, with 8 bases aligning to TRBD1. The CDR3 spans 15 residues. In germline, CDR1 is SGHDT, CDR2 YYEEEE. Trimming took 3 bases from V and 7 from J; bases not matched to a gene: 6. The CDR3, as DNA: TGTGCCAGCAGCTGGAGGACAGGGTGGAATTCACCCCTCCACTTT. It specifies CASSWRTGWNSPLHF.

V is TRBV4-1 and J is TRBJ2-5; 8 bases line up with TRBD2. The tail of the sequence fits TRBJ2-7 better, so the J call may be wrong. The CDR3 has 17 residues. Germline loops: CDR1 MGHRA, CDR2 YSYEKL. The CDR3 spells CASSQDDGRGATYEQYF. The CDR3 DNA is TGCGCCAGCAGCCAAGATGACGGGCGGGGGGCGACCTACGAGCAGTACTTC.

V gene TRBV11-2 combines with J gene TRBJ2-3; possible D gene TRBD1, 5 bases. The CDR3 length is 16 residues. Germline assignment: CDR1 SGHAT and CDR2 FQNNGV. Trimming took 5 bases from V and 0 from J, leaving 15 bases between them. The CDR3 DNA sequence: TGTGCCAGCAGCGGGGCCGGCGGCTTTAGCACAGATACGCAGTATTTT. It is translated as CASSGAGGFSTDTQYF.

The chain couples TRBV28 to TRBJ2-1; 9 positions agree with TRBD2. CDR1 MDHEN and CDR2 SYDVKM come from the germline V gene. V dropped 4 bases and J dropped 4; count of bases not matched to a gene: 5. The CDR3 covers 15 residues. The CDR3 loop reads CASSSTSGLYNEQFF. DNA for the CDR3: TGTGCCAGCAGTTCCACTAGCGGGCTATACAATGAGCAGTTCTTC.

CDR3 coding DNA: TGTGCCAGCAGTACCGGGACAGGGACTGGCTACACCTTC. Translated, it gives CASSTGTGTGYTF. The V call is TRBV7-2, the J call TRBJ1-2, with TRBD1 identical over 9 bases. V lost 6 bases and J lost 7; bases outside the gene matches: 6. Germline-derived CDR1 and CDR2 are SGHTA and FQGNSA. The CDR3 loop spans 13 amino acids.

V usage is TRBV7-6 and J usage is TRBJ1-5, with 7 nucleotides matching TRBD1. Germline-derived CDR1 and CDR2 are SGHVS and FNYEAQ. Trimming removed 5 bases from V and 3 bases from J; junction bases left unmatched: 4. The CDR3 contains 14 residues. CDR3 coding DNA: TGTGCCAGCAGCCAGGGACAGTCCAATCAGCCCCAGCATTTT. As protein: CASSQGQSNQPQHF. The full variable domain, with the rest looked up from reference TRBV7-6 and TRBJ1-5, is GAGVSQSPRYKVTKRGQDVALRCDPISGHVSLYWYRQALGQGPEFLTYFNYEAQQDKSGLPNDRFSAERPEGSISTLTIQRTEQRDSAMYRCASSQGQSNQPQHFGDGTRLSIL.

The chain's CDR3 is CASSLRGSGGYTF. Written as DNA, the CDR3 is TGTGCCAGCAGTTTGCGAGGATCGGGTGGCTACACCTTC. V gene TRBV28 combines with J gene TRBJ1-2; no firm D call. The V and J ends lost 3 bases and 7 bases respectively, with 12 bases between them. The CDR3 spans 13 residues. Germline CDR1 and CDR2: MDHEN and SYDVKM.

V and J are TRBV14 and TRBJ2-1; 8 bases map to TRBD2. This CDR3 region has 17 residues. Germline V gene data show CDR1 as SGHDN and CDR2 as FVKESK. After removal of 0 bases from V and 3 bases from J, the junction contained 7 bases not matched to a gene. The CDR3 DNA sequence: TGTGCCAGCAGCCAAGACTTCGGACTAGCCCTCTACAATGAGCAGTTCTTC. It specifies CASSQDFGLALYNEQFF.

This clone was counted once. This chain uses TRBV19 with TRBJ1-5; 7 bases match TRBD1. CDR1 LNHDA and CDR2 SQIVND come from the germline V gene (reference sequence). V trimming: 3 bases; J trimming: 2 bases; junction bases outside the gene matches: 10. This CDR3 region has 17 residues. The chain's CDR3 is CASSMAAHRGGNQPQHF. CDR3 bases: TGTGCCAGTAGTATGGCCGCCCACAGGGGAGGCAATCAGCCCCAGCATTTT.

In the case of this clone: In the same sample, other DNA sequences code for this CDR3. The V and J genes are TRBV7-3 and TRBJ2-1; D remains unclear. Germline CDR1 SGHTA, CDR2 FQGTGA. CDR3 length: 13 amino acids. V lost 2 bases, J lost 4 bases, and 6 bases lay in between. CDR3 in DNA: TGTGCCAGCAGCTTATCTAGTTACAATGAGCAGTTCTTC. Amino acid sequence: CASSLSSYNEQFF.

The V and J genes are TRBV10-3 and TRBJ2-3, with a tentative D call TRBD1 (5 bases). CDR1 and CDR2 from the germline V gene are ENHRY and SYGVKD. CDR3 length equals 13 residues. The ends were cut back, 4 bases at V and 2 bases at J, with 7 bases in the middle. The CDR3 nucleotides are TGTGCCATCAGTGCCAGGGACACAGATACGCAGTATTTT. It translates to CAISARDTDTQYF.

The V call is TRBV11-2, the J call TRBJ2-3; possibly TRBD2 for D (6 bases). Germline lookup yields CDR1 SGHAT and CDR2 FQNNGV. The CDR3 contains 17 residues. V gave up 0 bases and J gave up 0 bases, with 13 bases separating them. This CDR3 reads CASSLDPSVYSTDTQYF. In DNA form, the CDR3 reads TGTGCCAGCAGCTTAGATCCTAGCGTCTACAGCACAGATACGCAGTATTTT. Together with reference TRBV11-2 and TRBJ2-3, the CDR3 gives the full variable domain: EAGVAQSPRYKIIEKRQSVAFWCNPISGHATLYWYQQILGQGPKLLIQFQNNGVVDDSQLPKDRFSAERLKGVDSTLKIQPAKLEDSAVYLCASSLDPSVYSTDTQYFGPGTRLTVL.

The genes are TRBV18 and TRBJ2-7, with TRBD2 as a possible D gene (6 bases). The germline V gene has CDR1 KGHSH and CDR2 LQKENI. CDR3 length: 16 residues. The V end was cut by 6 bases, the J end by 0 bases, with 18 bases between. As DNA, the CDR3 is TGTGCCAGCTCCACATATATCCACGGGAGCTCCTACGAGCAGTACTTC. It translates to CASSTYIHGSSYEQYF.

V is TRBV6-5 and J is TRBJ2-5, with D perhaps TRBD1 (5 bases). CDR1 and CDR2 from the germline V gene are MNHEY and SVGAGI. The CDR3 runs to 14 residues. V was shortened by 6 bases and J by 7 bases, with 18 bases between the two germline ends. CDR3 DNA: TGTGCCAGCAGCCCCCGGTCAGTGCAGGGGACCCAGTACTTC. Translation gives CASSPRSVQGTQYF.

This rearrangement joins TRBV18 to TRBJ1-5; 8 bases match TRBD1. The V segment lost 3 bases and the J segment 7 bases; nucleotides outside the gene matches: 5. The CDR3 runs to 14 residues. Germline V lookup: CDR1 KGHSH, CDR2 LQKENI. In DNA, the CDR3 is TGTGCCAGCTCACCGATCAGGGGGCCCCAGCCCCAGCATTTT. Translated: CASSPIRGPQPQHF.

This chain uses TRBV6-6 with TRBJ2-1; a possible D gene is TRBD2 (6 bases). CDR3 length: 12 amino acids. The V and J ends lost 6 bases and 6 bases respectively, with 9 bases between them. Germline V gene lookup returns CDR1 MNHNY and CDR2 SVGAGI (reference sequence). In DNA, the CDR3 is TGTGCCAGCAGCAGGACTATCAATGAGCAGTTCTTC. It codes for CASSRTINEQFF.

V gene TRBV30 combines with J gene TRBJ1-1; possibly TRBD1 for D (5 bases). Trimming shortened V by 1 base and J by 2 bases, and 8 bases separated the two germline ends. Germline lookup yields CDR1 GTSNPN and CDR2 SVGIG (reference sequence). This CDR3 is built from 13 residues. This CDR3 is CAWSEDTNTEAFF. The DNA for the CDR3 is TGTGCCTGGAGTGAGGACACCAACACTGAAGCTTTCTTT. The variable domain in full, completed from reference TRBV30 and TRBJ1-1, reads SQTIHQWPATLVQPVGSPLSLECTVEGTSNPNLYWYRQAAGRGLQLLFYSVGIGQISSEVPQNLSASRPQDRQFILSSKKLLLSDSGFYLCAWSEDTNTEAFFGQGTRLTVV.